This entry lists 4 T cell receptor beta chains sequenced from one sample in a study of T cells in Graves' hyperthyroidism and ophthalmopathy. The CDR3 regions of TCR beta were amplified from RNA transcripts. In the first-round RT-PCR of the TCR CDR3, the HTBI primer set was used. One entry per CDR3 protein, called by TCRdb with MiXCR from the multiplex PCR reads. The profile shows hundreds of thousands of distinct CDR3 sequences, approximately 23% of them singletons. Sequencing input: blood. The source of these receptors is a woman in her sixties or seventies with Graves' ophthalmopathy.

This clonotype was counted at least ten times. This chain links TRBV6-1 with TRBJ1-1; TRBD1 agrees at 9 bases. Trimming removed 6 bases from V and 4 bases from J; junction bases left unmatched: 6. The CDR3 covers 14 residues. Looked up from germline, CDR1 is MNHNS and CDR2 is SASEGT. The DNA for the CDR3 is TGTGCCAGCAGCTGGGACAGGGCCTTCACTGAAGCTTTCTTT. Its translation: CASSWDRAFTEAFF.

The rearrangement joins TRBV30 to TRBJ2-6; maybe TRBD1 (6 bases). Germline CDR1 is GTSNPN and CDR2 is SVGIG (reference sequence). This CDR3 has 14 residues. The V end was cut by 4 bases, the J end by 4 bases, with 11 bases between. The CDR3 DNA follows: TGTGCCTGGAACAGGGACCCAGGGGCCAACGTCCTGACTTTC. It encodes CAWNRDPGANVLTF.

This clonotype was seen repeatedly, ten times or more. The V and J genes are TRBV5-6 and TRBJ2-1; 9 bases fit TRBD2. Trimming removed 3 bases from V and 3 bases from J; junction bases left unmatched: 13. The CDR3 is made up of 18 amino acids. The germline gives CDR1 SGHDT, CDR2 YYEEEE. The CDR3 loop is CASSWWGLAREYYNEQFF. Here the CDR3 DNA reads TGTGCCAGCAGCTGGTGGGGACTAGCCCGGGAGTACTACAATGAGCAGTTCTTC.

V is TRBV30 and J is TRBJ2-4, with a tentative D call TRBD1 (5 bases). CDR3 length: 17 residues. Germline-derived CDR1 and CDR2 are GTSNPN and SVGIG (reference sequence). The V gene lost 2 bases and the J gene lost 0 bases, with 17 bases spanning the gap. CDR3 sequence: CAWSKGVHTLAKNIQYF. CDR3 bases: TGTGCCTGGAGTAAAGGGGTGCACACCCTAGCCAAAAACATTCAGTACTTC.